This TCR beta chain was captured by sequencing in a study of lung T cells in sarcoidosis with Löfgren's syndrome. Study as a whole: In sarcoidosis, CD4+ T cells accumulate in bronchoalveolar lavage fluid. Repertoire analyses centered on Löfgren's syndrome patients. The study, taken as a whole, reports: The most expanded V genes in Löfgren's patients were reportedly TRAV12-1 and TRBV2. Shared TRAV12-1 and TRBV2 CDR3 motifs across Löfgren's syndrome patients reportedly suggested public CD4+ TCRs.

The CDR3 totals 12 residues. Germline values: CDR1 SGHVS, CDR2 FQNEAQ. Trimming removed 2 bases at V and 5 bases at J, with 6 bases between. TCRdb re-called the reads through MiXCR, storing one row per CDR3 protein. The sample shows roughly 2,000 distinct CDR3 sequences, 25% to 30% of them seen only once. By sample share, this clonotype is medium-sized. Its matching antigen is unknown. The sequence came from a human donor with sarcoidosis (Löfgren's syndrome or another form), or a control subject (not recorded which). The J gene is TRBJ1-2, the V gene TRBV7-8; D gene ambiguous. The sample taken for sequencing was CD4+ T cells from bronchoalveolar lavage. As DNA, the CDR3 is TGTGCCAGCAGCTTATCCGGTTATGGCTACACCTTC. It encodes CASSLSGYGYTF.